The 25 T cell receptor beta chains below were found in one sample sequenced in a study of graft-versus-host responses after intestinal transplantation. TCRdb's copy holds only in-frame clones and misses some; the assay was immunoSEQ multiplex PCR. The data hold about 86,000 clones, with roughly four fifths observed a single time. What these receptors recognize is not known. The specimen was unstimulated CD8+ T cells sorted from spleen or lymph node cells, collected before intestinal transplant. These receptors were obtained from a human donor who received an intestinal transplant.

The DNA of the CDR3 is TGCGCCAGCAGCCAGGCGGGGACAGGCTATCAGCCCCAGCATTTT. It translates to CASSQAGTGYQPQHF. The chain carries TRBV4-1 and TRBJ1-5; 8 bases fit TRBD1. In germline, CDR1 is MGHRA, CDR2 YSYEKL. This CDR3 contains 15 residues. J was trimmed by 5 bases and V by 3 bases; bases with no gene match: 6.

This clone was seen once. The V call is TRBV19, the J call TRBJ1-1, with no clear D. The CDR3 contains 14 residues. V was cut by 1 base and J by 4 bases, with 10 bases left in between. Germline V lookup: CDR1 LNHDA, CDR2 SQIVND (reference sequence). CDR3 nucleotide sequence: TGTGCCAGTAGTATAGTCTCCGGGAGCACTGAAGCTTTCTTT. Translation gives CASSIVSGSTEAFF.

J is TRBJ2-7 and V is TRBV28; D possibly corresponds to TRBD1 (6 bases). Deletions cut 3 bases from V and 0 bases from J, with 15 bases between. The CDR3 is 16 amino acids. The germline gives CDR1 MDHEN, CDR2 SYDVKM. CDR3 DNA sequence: TGTGCCAGCAGTTTGCCCCGGGACACCATCTCCTACGAGCAGTACTTC. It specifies CASSLPRDTISYEQYF.

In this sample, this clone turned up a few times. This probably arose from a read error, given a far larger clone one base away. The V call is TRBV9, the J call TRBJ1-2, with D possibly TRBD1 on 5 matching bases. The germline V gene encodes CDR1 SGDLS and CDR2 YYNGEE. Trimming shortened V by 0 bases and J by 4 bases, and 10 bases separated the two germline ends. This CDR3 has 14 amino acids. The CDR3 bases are TGTGCCAGCAGCGTAGGGCAGGGACTCTATGGCTACACCTTC. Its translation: CASSVGQGLYGYTF.

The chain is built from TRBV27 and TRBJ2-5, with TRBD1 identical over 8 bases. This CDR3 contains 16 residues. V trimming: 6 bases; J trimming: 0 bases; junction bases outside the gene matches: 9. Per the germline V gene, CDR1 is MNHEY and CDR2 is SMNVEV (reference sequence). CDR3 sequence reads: CASRDGQGPYQETQYF. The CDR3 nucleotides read TGTGCCAGCAGAGACGGACAGGGCCCGTACCAAGAGACCCAGTACTTC.

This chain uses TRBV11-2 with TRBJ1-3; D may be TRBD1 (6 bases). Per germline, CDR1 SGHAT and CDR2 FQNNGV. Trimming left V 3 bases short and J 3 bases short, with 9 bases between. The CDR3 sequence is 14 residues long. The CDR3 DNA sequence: TGTGCCAGCAGCTTCGACAGGATTGGAAACACCATATATTTT. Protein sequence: CASSFDRIGNTIYF.

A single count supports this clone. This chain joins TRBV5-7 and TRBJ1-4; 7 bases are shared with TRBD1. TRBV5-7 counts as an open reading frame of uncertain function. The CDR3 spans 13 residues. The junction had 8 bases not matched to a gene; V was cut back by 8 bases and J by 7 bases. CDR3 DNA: TGTGCCAGTCAGAAAGACAGGGTTGAAAAACTGTTTTTT. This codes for CASQKDRVEKLFF.

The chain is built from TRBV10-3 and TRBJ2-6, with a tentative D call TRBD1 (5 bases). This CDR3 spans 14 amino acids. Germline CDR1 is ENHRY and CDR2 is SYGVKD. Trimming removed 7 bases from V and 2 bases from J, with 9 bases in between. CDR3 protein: CAIKAGTGANVLTF. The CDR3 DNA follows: TGTGCCATCAAGGCAGGGACTGGGGCCAACGTCCTGACTTTC.

The CDR3, as DNA: TGTGCCAGCAGTGAAGCAGTGCGAGTTAACACTGAAGCTTTCTTT. It is translated as CASSEAVRVNTEAFF. V gene TRBV2 combines with J gene TRBJ1-1; D is unclear. The CDR3 covers 15 residues. CDR1 and CDR2 from the germline V gene are SNHLY and FYNNEI. Trimming left V 0 bases short and J 2 bases short, with 10 bases between.

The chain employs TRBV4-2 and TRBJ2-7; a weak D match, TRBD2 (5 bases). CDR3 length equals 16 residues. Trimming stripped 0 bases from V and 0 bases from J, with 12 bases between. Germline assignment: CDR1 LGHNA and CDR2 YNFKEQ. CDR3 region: CASSQDRGGSSYEQYF. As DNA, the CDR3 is TGTGCCAGCAGCCAAGATCGCGGTGGGAGCTCCTACGAGCAGTACTTC.

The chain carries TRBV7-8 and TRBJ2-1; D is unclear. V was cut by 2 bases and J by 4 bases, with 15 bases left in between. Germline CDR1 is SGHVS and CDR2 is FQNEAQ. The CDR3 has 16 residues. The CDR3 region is CASSLRRSAPYNEQFF. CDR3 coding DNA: TGTGCCAGCAGCTTAAGGCGAAGCGCTCCATACAATGAGCAGTTCTTC. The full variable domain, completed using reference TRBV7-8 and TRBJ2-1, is GAGVSQSPRYKVAKRGQDVALRCDPISGHVSLFWYQQALGQGPEFLTYFQNEAQLDKSGLPSDRFFAERPEGSVSTLKIQRTQQEDSAVYLCASSLRRSAPYNEQFFGPGTRLTVL.

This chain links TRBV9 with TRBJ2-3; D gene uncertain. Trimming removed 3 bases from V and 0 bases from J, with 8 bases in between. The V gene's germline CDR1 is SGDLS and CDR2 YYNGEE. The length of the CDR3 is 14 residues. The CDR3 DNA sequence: TGTGCCAGCAGCGAGTATGGTAGCACAGATACGCAGTATTTT. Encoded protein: CASSEYGSTDTQYF.

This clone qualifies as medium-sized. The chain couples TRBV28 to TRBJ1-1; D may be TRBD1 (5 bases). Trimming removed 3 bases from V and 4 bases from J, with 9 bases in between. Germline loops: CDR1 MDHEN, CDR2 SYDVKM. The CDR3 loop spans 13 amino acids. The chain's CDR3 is CASSLGEVTEAFF. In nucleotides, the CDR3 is TGTGCCAGCAGTTTGGGGGAGGTCACTGAAGCTTTCTTT. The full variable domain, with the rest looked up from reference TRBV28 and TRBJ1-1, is DVKVTQSSRYLVKRTGEKVFLECVQDMDHENMFWYRQDPGLGLRLIYFSYDVKMKEKGDIPEGYSVSREKKERFSLILESASTNQTSMYLCASSLGEVTEAFFGQGTRLTVV.

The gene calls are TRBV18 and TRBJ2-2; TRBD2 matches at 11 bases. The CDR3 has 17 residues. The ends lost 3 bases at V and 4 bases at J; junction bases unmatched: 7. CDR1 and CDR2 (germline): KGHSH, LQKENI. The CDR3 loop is CASSPHGLAGFTGELFF. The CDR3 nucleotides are TGTGCCAGCTCACCCCACGGACTAGCGGGCTTCACCGGGGAGCTGTTTTTT.

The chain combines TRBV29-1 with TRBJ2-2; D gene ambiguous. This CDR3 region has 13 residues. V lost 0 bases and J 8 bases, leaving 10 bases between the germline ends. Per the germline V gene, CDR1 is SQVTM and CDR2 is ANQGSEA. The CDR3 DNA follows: TGCAGCGTTGAAGAGTCATTTACAGGGGAGCTGTTTTTT. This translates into CSVEESFTGELFF.

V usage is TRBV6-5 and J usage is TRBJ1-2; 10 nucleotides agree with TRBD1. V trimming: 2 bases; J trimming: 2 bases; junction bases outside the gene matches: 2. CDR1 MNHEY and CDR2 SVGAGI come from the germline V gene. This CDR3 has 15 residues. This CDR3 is CASSYGDRGNYGYTF. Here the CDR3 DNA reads TGTGCCAGCAGTTACGGGGACAGGGGAAACTATGGCTACACCTTC.

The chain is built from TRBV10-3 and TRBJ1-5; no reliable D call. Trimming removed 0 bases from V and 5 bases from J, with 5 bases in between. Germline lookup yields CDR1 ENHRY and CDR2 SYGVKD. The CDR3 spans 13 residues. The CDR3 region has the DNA TGTGCCATCAGTGAGTCCGGACATCAGCCCCAGCATTTT. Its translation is CAISESGHQPQHF.

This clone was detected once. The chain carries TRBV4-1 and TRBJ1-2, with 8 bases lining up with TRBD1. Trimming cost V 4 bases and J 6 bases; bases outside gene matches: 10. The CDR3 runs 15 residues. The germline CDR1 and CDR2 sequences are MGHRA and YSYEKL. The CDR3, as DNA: TGCGCCAGCAGCCCACAATGGACAGGGAACAATGGCTACACCTTC. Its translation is CASSPQWTGNNGYTF.

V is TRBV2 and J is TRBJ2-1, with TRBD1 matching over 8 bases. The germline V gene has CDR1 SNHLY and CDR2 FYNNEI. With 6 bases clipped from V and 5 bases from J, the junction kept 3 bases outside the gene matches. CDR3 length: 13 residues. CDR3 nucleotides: TGTGCCAGCAGGACAGGGGACAACAATGAGCAGTTCTTC. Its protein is CASRTGDNNEQFF.

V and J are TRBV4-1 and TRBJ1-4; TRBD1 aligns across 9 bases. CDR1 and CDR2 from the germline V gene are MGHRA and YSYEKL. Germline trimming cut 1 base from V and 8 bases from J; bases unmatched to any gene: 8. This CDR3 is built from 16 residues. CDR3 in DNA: TGCGCCAGCAGCCAAGGTGGGACAGGGTCGTCCGAAAAACTGTTTTTT. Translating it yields CASSQGGTGSSEKLFF.

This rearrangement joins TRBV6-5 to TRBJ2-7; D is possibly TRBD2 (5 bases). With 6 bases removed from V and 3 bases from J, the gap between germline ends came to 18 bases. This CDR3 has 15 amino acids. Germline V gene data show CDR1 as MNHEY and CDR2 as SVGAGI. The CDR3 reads CASRKLECGLYEQYF. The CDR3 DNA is TGTGCCAGCAGGAAACTAGAATGTGGCCTCTACGAGCAGTACTTC.

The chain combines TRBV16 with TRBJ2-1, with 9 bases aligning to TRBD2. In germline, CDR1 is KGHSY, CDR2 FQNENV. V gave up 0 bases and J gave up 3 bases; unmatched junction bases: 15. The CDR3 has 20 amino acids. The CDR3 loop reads CASSQSKRGAYKLFYNEQFF. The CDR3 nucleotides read TGTGCCAGCAGCCAATCTAAGCGGGGGGCTTACAAGCTTTTCTACAATGAGCAGTTCTTC.

The CDR3 sequence is CASSQYRDSIYGYTF. DNA for the CDR3: TGTGCCAGCAGCCAATACCGGGACAGTATCTATGGCTACACCTTC. The V and J genes are TRBV14 and TRBJ1-2, with 7 bases fitting TRBD1. The CDR3 loop spans 15 amino acids. Germline V gene data show CDR1 as SGHDN and CDR2 as FVKESK. Trimming cost V 2 bases and J 4 bases; bases outside gene matches: 7.

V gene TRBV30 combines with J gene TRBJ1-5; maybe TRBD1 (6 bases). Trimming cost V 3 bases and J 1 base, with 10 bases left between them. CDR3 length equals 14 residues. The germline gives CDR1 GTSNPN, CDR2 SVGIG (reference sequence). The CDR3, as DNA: TGTGCCTGGAGCCCAGGGGCAAGCAATCAGCCCCAGCATTTT. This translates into CAWSPGASNQPQHF. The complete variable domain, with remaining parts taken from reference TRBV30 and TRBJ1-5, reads SQTIHQWPATLVQPVGSPLSLECTVEGTSNPNLYWYRQAAGRGLQLLFYSVGIGQISSEVPQNLSASRPQDRQFILSSKKLLLSDSGFYLCAWSPGASNQPQHFGDGTRLSIL.

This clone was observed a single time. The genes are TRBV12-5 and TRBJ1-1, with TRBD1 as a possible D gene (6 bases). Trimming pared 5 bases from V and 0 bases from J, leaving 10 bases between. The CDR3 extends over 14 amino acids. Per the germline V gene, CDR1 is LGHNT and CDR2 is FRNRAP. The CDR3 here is CASGPGQLNTEAFF. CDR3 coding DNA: TGTGCTAGTGGTCCGGGACAACTGAACACTGAAGCTTTCTTT.